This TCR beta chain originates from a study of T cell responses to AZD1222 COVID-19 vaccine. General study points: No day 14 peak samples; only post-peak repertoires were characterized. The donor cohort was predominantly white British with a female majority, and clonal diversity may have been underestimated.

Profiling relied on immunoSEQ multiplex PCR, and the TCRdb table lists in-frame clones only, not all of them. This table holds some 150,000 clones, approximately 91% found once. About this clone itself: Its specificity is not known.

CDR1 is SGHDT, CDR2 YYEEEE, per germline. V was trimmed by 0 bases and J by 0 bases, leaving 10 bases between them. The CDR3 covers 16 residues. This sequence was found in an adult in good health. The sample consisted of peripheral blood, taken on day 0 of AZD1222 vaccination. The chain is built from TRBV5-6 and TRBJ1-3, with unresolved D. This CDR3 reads CASSLATSRSGNTIYF. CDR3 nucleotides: TGTGCCAGCAGCTTGGCCACGTCGCGCTCTGGAAACACCATATATTTT.